This T cell receptor beta chain was captured by sequencing in a study of T cell responses to AZD1222 COVID-19 vaccine. Pooling of second doses given at about 4 or about 12 weeks was done. Profiled with immunoSEQ multiplex PCR; TCRdb holds only in-frame clones, not every one. The table has 140,000 to 150,000 clones, about nine tenths seen once. The sequencing used peripheral blood, collected 28 days after the second AZD1222 dose. This TCR was recovered from an adult who received the AZD1222 COVID-19 vaccine.

CDR3 bases: TGTGCCAGCAGCCCCCGTCAGGGTGGTTCACCCCTCCACTTT. Translated: CASSPRQGGSPLHF. The gene calls are TRBV14 and TRBJ1-6; weak D call: TRBD1 (5 bases). Per germline, CDR1 SGHDN and CDR2 FVKESK. This CDR3 has 14 amino acids. Trimming pared 4 bases from V and 9 bases from J, leaving 13 bases between.